Below, one T cell receptor beta chain is given with its context. The antigen remains unidentified. This entry belongs to a study of T cell repertoires in cytomegalovirus infection. Study-wide background: Shared public TCR beta signatures pointed to both CMV infection and a matching HLA type.

V shed 0 bases and J shed 0 bases, with 12 bases lying between them. The CDR3 consists of 16 residues. CDR1 SQVTM and CDR2 ANQGSEA come from the germline V gene. Study-level results: It was HLA-C-restricted CMV-specific TCR beta clonotypes that dominated the response ex vivo.

MiXCR was run by TCRdb on the reads, yielding one entry per CDR3 protein. This sample has 100,000 to 150,000 distinct CDR3 sequences, with more than 7% found just once. This sequence was found in a human donor in good health (CMV status not recorded). Some clones in this sample may be carry-over from other donors' samples. The genes are TRBV29-1 and TRBJ2-1; D gene ambiguous. Sequences were obtained from PBMCs. In DNA form, the CDR3 reads TGCAGCGTTGAAGAGGGCAGCCTTCGCTCCTACAATGAGCAGTTCTTC. Its protein product is CSVEEGSLRSYNEQFF.